Presented here are 17 T cell receptor beta chains from one specimen sequenced in a study of cytomegalovirus exposure and HLA in healthy donors. The PCR was carried out with 60 Vbeta primers and 13 Jbeta primers. Data came from immunoSEQ multiplex PCR; TCRdb stores just in-frame clones and leaves some out. The sample contains some 250,000 clones, 82% of which appear only once. Sequenced material: PBMCs. The receptors here all came from a woman aged 40 to 50 in good health and CMV-seropositive.

In nucleotides, the CDR3 is TGTGCCAGCAGCTTGACAGGGGGCAGGGAAGAGACCCAGTACTTC. Amino acids: CASSLTGGREETQYF. The V and J genes are TRBV5-4 and TRBJ2-5, with 9 bases identical to TRBD1. The CDR3 is made up of 15 amino acids. Germline CDR1 and CDR2: SGHNT and YYREEE (reference sequence). V was clipped by 1 base and J by 3 bases; unmatched bases: 4.

The V gene is TRBV15, the J gene TRBJ2-5; D is uncertain. The J call could be wrong; TRBJ2-7 is a better fit for the DNA end. The germline gives CDR1 LNHNV, CDR2 YYDKDF (reference sequence). The CDR3 runs to 14 residues. For the CDR3, the DNA is TGTGCCACCAGCAGAGATCATAACAGCCACGAGCAGTACTTC. This sequence encodes CATSRDHNSHEQYF.

The chain carries TRBV7-2 and TRBJ1-2, with a weak D call TRBD1 (6 bases). The V gene lost 2 bases and the J gene lost 1 base, with 8 bases spanning the gap. Germline CDR1 is SGHTA and CDR2 is FQGNSA. This CDR3 has 14 residues. In DNA, the CDR3 is TGTGCCAGCAGCTTAAGAGGGGGTAACTATGGCTACACCTTC. Encoded protein: CASSLRGGNYGYTF.

The chain is built from TRBV7-9 and TRBJ2-7; 10 nucleotides line up with TRBD1. The germline CDR1 and CDR2 sequences are SEHNR and FQNEAQ (reference sequence). The CDR3 extends over 14 amino acids. The ends lost 5 bases at V and 3 bases at J; junction bases unmatched: 4. The CDR3: CASSRQGAYYEQYF. In nucleotides, the CDR3 is TGTGCCAGCAGCCGACAGGGGGCTTACTACGAGCAGTACTTC.

The genes are TRBV27 and TRBJ2-2, with D uncertain. The CDR3 is 13 amino acids. Germline V gene data show CDR1 as MNHEY and CDR2 as SMNVEV (reference sequence). Trimming cost V 7 bases and J 1 base, with 7 bases left between them. CDR3: CASKPGNTGELFF. CDR3 bases: TGTGCCAGCAAGCCAGGGAACACCGGGGAGCTGTTTTTT.

The V call is TRBV11-3, the J call TRBJ1-2; maybe TRBD1 (6 bases). V was trimmed by 2 bases and J by 2 bases, leaving 9 bases between them. Germline CDR1 is SGHNT and CDR2 is YENEEA. The CDR3 consists of 14 residues. In nucleotides, the CDR3 is TGTGCCAGCAGCTTACAGGGGAGAAACTATGGCTACACCTTC. This sequence encodes CASSLQGRNYGYTF.

The chain couples TRBV18 to TRBJ2-1; tentative D call: TRBD2 (6 bases). This CDR3 contains 13 residues. Germline V gene data show CDR1 as KGHSH and CDR2 as LQKENI. Trimming took 2 bases from V and 7 from J, leaving 9 bases between them. The CDR3 loop is CASSPVRGNEQFF. The DNA for the CDR3 is TGTGCCAGCTCACCAGTTCGGGGGAATGAGCAGTTCTTC.

This clone was seen a single time. The genes are TRBV6-1 and TRBJ1-2; 7 bases map to TRBD1. Trimming removed 1 base from V and 5 bases from J; junction bases left unmatched: 7. CDR1 and CDR2 (germline): MNHNS, SASEGT. The CDR3 spans 15 residues. CDR3 sequence reads: CASSEDLEGAYGYTF. The DNA for the CDR3 is TGTGCCAGCAGTGAAGATTTGGAGGGGGCGTATGGCTACACCTTC.

In the case of this clone: The junction and the germline gene differ at one end; a read error may be behind it. In the same sample, other DNA sequences code for this CDR3. This rearrangement joins TRBV20-1 to TRBJ1-2; no reliable D call. Germline V gene sequence: CDR1 DFQATT, CDR2 SNEGSKA (reference sequence). The length of the CDR3 is 11 residues. CDR3 coding DNA: TGCAGTGCTCCTTTTAACTATGGCTACACTTTC. It codes for CSAPFNYGYTF.

This chain joins TRBV14 and TRBJ2-1; D gene ambiguous. Germline V lookup: CDR1 SGHDN, CDR2 FVKESK. CDR3 length: 15 residues. V lost 0 bases, J lost 0 bases, and 6 bases lay in between. CDR3 DNA sequence: TGTGCCAGCAGCCAAGACGTGAGCTCCTACAATGAGCAGTTCTTC. Its translation is CASSQDVSSYNEQFF.

This clone was counted only a few times. In DNA, the CDR3 is TGTGCCAGTAGTATTCTTCCGGGACAGGGAAAAAATCAGCCCCAGCATTTT. Translating it yields CASSILPGQGKNQPQHF. V usage is TRBV19 and J usage is TRBJ1-5; 9 nucleotides align to TRBD1. This CDR3 has 17 amino acids. Germline trimming cut 3 bases from V and 4 bases from J; bases unmatched to any gene: 10. The germline V gene encodes CDR1 LNHDA and CDR2 SQIVND (reference sequence).

The V gene is TRBV7-2, the J gene TRBJ2-1, with D possibly matching TRBD2 (6 bases). V lost 5 bases and J 10 bases, leaving 18 bases between the germline ends. This CDR3 is built from 14 residues. Germline loops: CDR1 SGHTA, CDR2 FQGNSA. The CDR3 nucleotides are TGTGCCAGCAGCCCCGGAGGGGCTTACCGAGAGCAGTTCTTC. Its translation is CASSPGGAYREQFF.

The genes are TRBV6-4 and TRBJ2-2; D call uncertain. The CDR3 consists of 13 residues. V was pared by 2 bases and J by 2 bases, with 3 bases between. The germline gives CDR1 MRHNA, CDR2 SNTAGT. CDR3 bases: TGTGCCAGCAGTGACCCTAACACCGGGGAGCTGTTTTTT. Translating it yields CASSDPNTGELFF.

The chain uses TRBV4-3 and TRBJ2-1, with 11 bases identical to TRBD1. The CDR3 is 16 amino acids. In germline, CDR1 is LGHNA, CDR2 YSLEER. V trimming: 0 bases; J trimming: 15 bases; junction bases outside the gene matches: 13. CDR3 DNA sequence: TGCGCCAGCAGCCAAGATAGTTGGGACAGGGGGGAATTGGCGTTCTTC. Protein sequence: CASSQDSWDRGELAFF.

V usage is TRBV27 and J usage is TRBJ1-6; 9 bases align to TRBD1. V was clipped by 2 bases and J by 0 bases; unmatched bases: 2. This CDR3 has 17 residues. Germline V gene sequence: CDR1 MNHEY, CDR2 SMNVEV (reference sequence). This CDR3 is CASSLGTGSSYNSPLHF. DNA of the CDR3: TGTGCCAGCAGTTTAGGGACAGGGAGCTCCTATAATTCACCCCTCCACTTT.

This clone was seen a few times. The rearrangement joins TRBV5-4 to TRBJ1-1, with 8 nucleotides matching TRBD1. This CDR3 is built from 15 residues. Germline trimming cut 3 bases from V and 0 bases from J; bases unmatched to any gene: 4. Germline V lookup: CDR1 SGHNT, CDR2 YYREEE (reference sequence). DNA for the CDR3: TGTGCCAGCAGCTCCGGACAGGGATTGAACACTGAAGCTTTCTTT. It encodes CASSSGQGLNTEAFF.

DNA for the CDR3: TGTGCCAGCTCACCGGACTTCTTATCTTGGCAGTTCTTC. It encodes CASSPDFLSWQFF. The rearrangement uses TRBV18 and TRBJ2-1, with D perhaps matching TRBD2 (5 bases). Germline-derived CDR1 and CDR2 are KGHSH and LQKENI. With 3 bases removed from V and 12 bases from J, the gap between germline ends came to 15 bases. The CDR3 length is 13 residues.